This note documents a single T cell receptor beta chain sequence. Its matching antigen is unknown. Only in-frame clones appear in the TCRdb table, and some are missing; sequencing was by immunoSEQ multiplex PCR. This sample has over 350,000 clones, with roughly nine tenths found just once. The entry originates in a study of Ad26.COV2.S vaccination and SARS-CoV-2 variants. Study-level information: This donor came from the COV1001 trial of Ad26.COV2.S. The vaccine Ad26.COV2.S was put into the muscle once, or twice with 56 days between. The study's findings and limits: Vaccinated individuals (as opposed to placebo recipients) had higher spike-specific TCR breadth.

V gave up 0 bases and J gave up 8 bases; unmatched junction bases: 7. CDR1 and CDR2 from the germline V gene are SGHVS and FNYEAQ. The CDR3 loop spans 17 amino acids. Treatment specified: roughly 18 received Ad26.COV2.S at low or high dose, single or two shots; 5 received placebo; per-sample allocation not given. Material that was analyzed had been drawn on day 63 after the first vaccine or placebo injection. This receptor was obtained from a person between 18 and 60 years old who received the Ad26.COV2.S COVID-19 vaccine or a placebo. Sequences were derived from peripheral blood, sampled in a trial of Ad26.COV2.S vaccine versus placebo. The V gene is TRBV7-6, the J gene TRBJ2-2; 12 positions agree with TRBD2. The CDR3 spells CASSLALAGGPSGELFF. DNA of the CDR3: TGTGCCAGCAGCTTAGCCCTAGCGGGGGGGCCGTCTGGGGAGCTGTTTTTT.